A single sample gave rise to the 6 T cell receptor beta chains below, sequenced in a study of beta chain features in type 1 diabetes. Broader study findings: All four CD4+ subsets from Type 1 diabetes patients carried moderately but significantly shorter TCRB CDR3s.

No antigens are known for them. The whole isolated RNA underwent reverse transcription, so sequencing captured expressed TCRB transcripts. Produced via immunoSEQ multiplex PCR; TCRdb's table is partial and in-frame only. The table includes hundreds of thousands of clones, around 16% detected once. Input material: naive CD4+ T cells from blood. These receptors all come from a man between 18 and 29 years old with type 1 diabetes.

This clone has only a few counts. J is TRBJ2-6 and V is TRBV21-1; the tabulated D call, TRBD1, remains unverified against the DNA. TRBV21-1 is reported as a pseudogene. The CDR3 covers 18 residues. The CDR3 region is CASSNRSGDTHGANVLTF. The CDR3 nucleotides read TGTGCCAGCAGCAACCGCTCAGGGGACACGCACGGGGCCAACGTCCTGACTTTC.

V is TRBV5-4 and J is TRBJ1-6; TRBD1 matches at 9 bases. The length of the CDR3 is 14 residues. V lost 2 bases, J lost 13 bases, and 7 bases stayed unmatched. Germline V CDR1 and CDR2: SGHNT, YYREEE (reference sequence). CDR3 protein: CASSFRDRVSPLHF. In nucleotides, the CDR3 is TGTGCCAGCAGCTTCCGGGACAGGGTTTCGCCCCTCCACTTT.

CDR3: CASSQFYRRSSYNEQFF. The CDR3 DNA reads TGTGCCAGCAGCCAATTCTACCGGAGGAGCTCCTACAATGAGCAGTTCTTC. This chain connects TRBV16 to TRBJ2-1; possibly TRBD2 for D (5 bases). The CDR3 extends over 17 amino acids. V was pared by 1 base and J by 0 bases, with 13 bases between. Per germline, CDR1 KGHSY and CDR2 FQNENV.

The chain employs TRBV6-1 and TRBJ1-1, with TRBD1 matching 7 bases. V dropped 5 bases and J dropped 4; count of bases not matched to a gene: 10. Germline lookup yields CDR1 MNHNS and CDR2 SASEGT. This CDR3 spans 15 amino acids. The CDR3, as DNA: TGTGCCAGCAGTTCTCGGAGGGGGCTGGGCACTGAAGCTTTCTTT. Residues: CASSSRRGLGTEAFF.

This chain uses TRBV11-2 with TRBJ2-1, with D possibly matching TRBD2 (5 bases). The ends were cut back, 3 bases at V and 1 base at J, with 10 bases in the middle. The CDR3 sequence is 15 residues long. Germline values: CDR1 SGHAT, CDR2 FQNNGV. The CDR3 sequence: CASSFRDQSYNEQFF. The CDR3 DNA is TGTGCCAGCAGCTTTCGGGATCAGTCCTACAATGAGCAGTTCTTC.

This clone appeared a few times. The genes are TRBV18 and TRBJ2-3, with a possible D match to TRBD2 (6 bases). Deletions cut 1 base from V and 0 bases from J, with 8 bases between. The CDR3 runs to 15 residues. Germline CDR1 is KGHSH and CDR2 is LQKENI. The CDR3 loop is CASSPLAASTDTQYF. The CDR3 DNA reads TGTGCCAGCTCACCACTAGCGGCTAGCACAGATACGCAGTATTTT.